A selection of T cell receptor beta chains follows, all from one sample in a study of long-term antiretroviral therapy in people with HIV. Sequencing was performed with immunoSEQ multiplex PCR; in TCRdb, only in-frame clones are kept and a portion is missing. The sample lists tens of thousands of clones; about 94% were seen once. This specimen was unsorted PBMCs, taken about 7.2 years after starting antiretroviral therapy. The receptors shown here come from a man aged 45-65 years with HIV. Each CDR3 is given with its conserved first and last residue. Each record gives: J gene, D gene, clone size, V gene, CDR3 protein, CDR3 DNA. The D gene is left open where the match is weak. The size field is filled for only some rows; it gives once, few, many or a size class.

>TRBJ2-2|-|once|TRBV4-3
CASSQVMGLNTGELFF
TGCGCCAGCAGCCAAGTGATGGGGCTGAACACCGGGGAGCTGTTTTTT
>TRBJ2-1|-|-|TRBV2
CATKGEYNEQFF
TGTGCCACTAAAGGGGAATACAATGAGCAGTTCTTC
>TRBJ2-3|TRBD2|-|TRBV6-5
CASGSGNTQYF
TGTGCCAGTGGGAGCGGGAATACGCAGTATTTT
>TRBJ1-4|-|-|TRBV29-1
CSVVREGTNEKLFF
TGCAGCGTTGTCAGGGAAGGAACTAATGAAAAACTGTTTTTT
>TRBJ1-3|-|-|TRBV7-2
CASSPTGPGNTIYF
TGTGCCAGCAGCCCCACGGGGCCCGGAAACACCATATATTTT
>TRBJ2-5|TRBD2|-|TRBV9
CASSGSLAETQYF
TGTGCCAGCAGCGGATCACTAGCGGAGACCCAGTACTTC
>TRBJ1-2|TRBD1|-|TRBV4-3
CASSQERDRSSYGYTF
TGCGCCAGCAGCCAAGAACGGGACAGGAGTTCCTATGGCTACACCTTC
>TRBJ2-1|-|once|TRBV9
CASSVDVGRWDEQFF
TGTGCCAGCAGCGTAGACGTGGGGCGCTGGGATGAGCAGTTCTTC
>TRBJ2-1|-|-|TRBV4-3
CASSQDSRPDSYNEQFF
TGCGCCAGCAGCCAAGATTCTCGGCCAGACTCCTACAATGAGCAGTTCTTC
>TRBJ1-2|TRBD1|-|TRBV19
CASSILGDRGWYGYTF
TGTGCCAGTAGTATTCTCGGAGACAGGGGTTGGTATGGCTACACCTTC
>TRBJ2-3|-|-|TRBV9
CASSVVYYPLDTQYF
TGTGCCAGCAGCGTAGTGTACTACCCTTTAGATACGCAGTATTTT
>TRBJ2-7|-|-|TRBV19
CASSQDSYEQYF
TGTGCCAGTAGTCAAGACTCCTACGAGCAGTACTTC
>TRBJ1-1|-|once|TRBV18
CASSPRVEGTEAFF
TGTGCCAGCTCACCACGTGTCGAGGGGACTGAAGCTTTCTTT
>TRBJ2-1|TRBD1|-|TRBV27
CASSLLEGAGNEQFF
TGTGCCAGCAGTTTATTAGAGGGGGCAGGCAATGAGCAGTTCTTC
>TRBJ1-2|-|-|TRBV5-4
CASSLVRGDGYTF
TGTGCCAGCAGCTTGGTAAGGGGAGATGGCTACACCTTC
>TRBJ2-7|-|-|TRBV5-4
CASRLQGNPYEQYF
TGTGCCAGCAGACTACAGGGAAATCCCTACGAGCAGTACTTC
>TRBJ1-6|-|-|TRBV5-1
CASSLEYTGNSPLHF
TGCGCCAGCAGCTTGGAATACACAGGGAACTCACCCCTCCACTTT
>TRBJ1-1|-|-|TRBV2
CASSEAGGGTEAFF
TGTGCCAGCAGTGAAGCCGGGGGGGGGACTGAAGCTTTCTTT
>TRBJ2-7|TRBD2|-|TRBV4-2
CASSHLSGDSSYEQYF
TGTGCCAGCAGCCATCTGAGCGGGGATAGCTCCTACGAGCAGTACTTC
>TRBJ2-3|-|-|TRBV11-2
CASSLGVTDTQYF
TGTGCCAGCAGCTTAGGGGTAACAGATACGCAGTATTTT